This T cell receptor (beta chain) was identified during a study of human T cells and chemical hapten exposure. Study background: The scalp of each patient received a weekly diphenylcyclopropenone dose for the full roughly 24-week study.

Individual cDNA molecules received unique molecular identifiers in the library. One entry per CDR3 protein, called by TCRdb with MiXCR from the RACE reads. The table has 300,000 to 450,000 distinct CDR3 sequences, around 5.5% seen once. As for time point: pre-sensitization, week 0. Documented treatment: therapeutic diphenylcyclopropenone sensitization with weekly scalp DPC. Blood draws came first, before each patch test. People who gave samples had alopecia, were 18 to 70 years old, and were suitable for DPC. With 6 bases clipped from V and 5 bases from J, the junction kept 8 bases outside the gene matches. Germline V gives CDR1 MDHEN, CDR2 SYDVKM. This CDR3 region has 14 residues. This clonotype was seen many times.

The sequence derives from a woman between 45 and 65 years old with alopecia areata. Some clones in this sample may be carry-over from other donors' samples. Specimen: whole blood, collected in connection with sensitization to the hapten diphenylcyclopropenone (DPC). The J gene is TRBJ2-7, the V gene TRBV28; 9 nucleotides line up with TRBD1. Here the CDR3 reads CASRPGQGLNEQYF. The CDR3 region has the DNA TGTGCCAGCAGACCGGGACAGGGACTCAACGAGCAGTACTTC.